The present T cell receptor (beta chain) was sequenced within a study of shared clonotypes between healthy human individuals. TCRdb keeps only in-frame clones here, not all; method: immunoSEQ multiplex PCR. The sample yields over 400,000 clones, more than 95% seen once. CDR3 length: 14 amino acids. Germline CDR1 and CDR2: GTSNPN and SVGIG (reference sequence). V was clipped by 5 bases and J by 7 bases; unmatched bases: 14. Sequenced material: naive CD4+ T cells sorted from blood. Subset denoted: CD45RA+ positively selected. This receptor was identified in a woman aged 25 to 39 in good health. V usage is TRBV30 and J usage is TRBJ2-7, with 7 bases matching TRBD1. CDR3 residues: CAWSRGQWGSEQYF. The CDR3 DNA follows: TGTGCCTGGTCCCGGGGACAGTGGGGCAGTGAGCAGTACTTC. Combining the CDR3 with reference TRBV30 and TRBJ2-7 gives the whole variable domain SQTIHQWPATLVQPVGSPLSLECTVEGTSNPNLYWYRQAAGRGLQLLFYSVGIGQISSEVPQNLSASRPQDRQFILSSKKLLLSDSGFYLCAWSRGQWGSEQYFGPGTRLTVT.